This T cell receptor (beta chain) stems from a study of CD8 T cells in ankylosing spondylitis. Study observations and caveats: Matched ankylosing spondylitis synovial fluid reportedly showed significant enrichment of disease-linked clones. Certain motif variants had earlier been reported in reactive arthritis synovial fluid and blood. CD8+ cells made up the disease-linked clones, which were relatively rare in peripheral blood.

Quantitative 5'-RACE with molecular barcodes generated TCR beta libraries. TCRdb redid the calling of the 5' RACE reads with MiXCR, one entry per CDR3 protein. This sample carries under 15,000 distinct CDR3 sequences, over 2.5% of them seen once, and the ten largest clones take 8.5% to 9.5%. From germline, CDR1 is SGDLS and CDR2 YYNGEE. The length of the CDR3 is 16 residues. The V and J ends lost 1 base and 1 base, in that order; junction bases with no gene match: 7. The sample holds many counts of this clonotype. Its antigen is not known. The sequencing input was blood, either unsorted or a sorted T cell fraction (not recorded which). The chain couples TRBV9 to TRBJ2-5; 7 bases match TRBD1. The source is a male donor with ankylosing spondylitis or in good health (not recorded which). CDR3 DNA: TGTGCCAGCAGCGTAACGTTCGAGGGGGCCCAAGAGACCCAGTACTTC. As protein: CASSVTFEGAQETQYF. Drawing the rest from reference TRBV9 and TRBJ2-5, the complete variable domain is DSGVTQTPKHLITATGQRVTLRCSPRSGDLSVYWYQQSLDQGLQFLIQYYNGEERAKGNILERFSAQQFPDLHSELNLSSLELGDSALYFCASSVTFEGAQETQYFGPGTRLLVL.